The 17 T cell receptor beta chains presented below share a single source sample, sequenced in a study of cytomegalovirus exposure and HLA in healthy donors. 60 Vbeta and 13 Jbeta primers were used in PCR. Method: immunoSEQ multiplex PCR; TCRdb's copy keeps in-frame clones and lacks some. Of some 51,000 clones listed, roughly 70% are singletons. The sample consisted of PBMCs. These TCRs come from a man aged 35-49 years in good health and CMV-seropositive.

The V gene is TRBV5-1, the J gene TRBJ1-4; 7 positions agree with TRBD1. The J segment lost 8 bases and the V segment lost 1 base, leaving 17 bases of the junction unmatched. The length of the CDR3 is 18 residues. Germline V gives CDR1 SGHRS, CDR2 YFSETQ. In DNA, the CDR3 is TGCGCCAGCAGCTTGTTCATGACAGGACAGGCCCGTGGGGAAAAACTGTTTTTT. Translation gives CASSLFMTGQARGEKLFF.

The chain couples TRBV9 to TRBJ2-1, with 10 bases matching TRBD2. Germline CDR1 SGDLS, CDR2 YYNGEE. The CDR3 length is 16 residues. The ends lost 0 bases at V and 4 bases at J; junction bases unmatched: 4. The CDR3 DNA follows: TGTGCCAGCAGCGTAGGAGTAGCGGGGGGTTACAATGAGCAGTTCTTC. As protein: CASSVGVAGGYNEQFF. The whole variable domain, filled in from reference TRBV9 and TRBJ2-1, reads DSGVTQTPKHLITATGQRVTLRCSPRSGDLSVYWYQQSLDQGLQFLIQYYNGEERAKGNILERFSAQQFPDLHSELNLSSLELGDSALYFCASSVGVAGGYNEQFFGPGTRLTVL.

This chain uses TRBV19 with TRBJ2-1; 7 positions match TRBD1. This CDR3 is built from 17 residues. J lost 0 bases, V lost 3 bases, and 8 bases had no gene match. CDR1 and CDR2 from the germline V gene are LNHDA and SQIVND (reference sequence). The CDR3 here is CASSIDRDASSYNEQFF. CDR3 sequence (DNA): TGTGCCAGTAGTATCGACAGGGATGCGAGCTCCTACAATGAGCAGTTCTTC.

This clone was counted a few times. The chain is built from TRBV19 and TRBJ2-5; tentatively, D is TRBD2 (7 bases). There are 15 residues in the CDR3. Trimming took off 6 bases at V and 4 bases at J, with 18 bases between the two ends. Germline lookup yields CDR1 LNHDA and CDR2 SQIVND (reference sequence). The CDR3 DNA reads TGTGCCAGTAGCTCTAGGGGGGGATATGGAGAGACCCAGTACTTC. This gives the protein CASSSRGGYGETQYF.

This clone was seen just once. J is TRBJ2-2 and V is TRBV5-6; no clear D. Germline assignment: CDR1 SGHDT and CDR2 YYEEEE. V was trimmed by 0 bases and J by 1 base, leaving 4 bases between them. CDR3 length: 14 residues. Written as DNA, the CDR3 is TGTGCCAGCAGCTTGGACAGGAACACCGGGGAGCTGTTTTTT. As protein: CASSLDRNTGELFF.

This chain links TRBV6-1 with TRBJ2-1, with 9 bases that match TRBD1. The CDR3 is 14 amino acids. Germline V CDR1 and CDR2: MNHNS, SASEGT. The J segment lost 7 bases and the V segment lost 10 bases, leaving 11 bases of the junction unmatched. The CDR3 is CATLQGATGNEQFF. The CDR3 nucleotides read TGTGCCACCTTACAGGGGGCCACTGGGAATGAGCAGTTCTTC.

The chain links TRBV19 to TRBJ2-5; TRBD1 might be the D (5 bases). This CDR3 spans 15 amino acids. Trimming left V 0 bases short and J 7 bases short, with 15 bases between. Germline V gene lookup returns CDR1 LNHDA and CDR2 SQIVND (reference sequence). DNA of the CDR3: TGTGCCAGTAGTATAGACAGGGAAGGTGGTAGGACCCAGTACTTC. Protein sequence: CASSIDREGGRTQYF.

This chain uses TRBV2 with TRBJ1-2; weak D call: TRBD1 (5 bases). The germline gives CDR1 SNHLY, CDR2 FYNNEI. Trimming took 8 bases from V and 6 from J, leaving 16 bases between them. CDR3 length: 13 amino acids. The CDR3 spells CASCWGVRDGYTF. DNA of the CDR3: TGTGCCAGCTGCTGGGGGGTAAGGGATGGCTACACCTTC.

This sequence joins TRBV6-5 and TRBJ2-1; D unclear. The CDR3 has 11 residues. Trimming shortened V by 6 bases and J by 8 bases, and 8 bases separated the two germline ends. Germline loops: CDR1 MNHEY, CDR2 SVGAGI. Here the CDR3 reads CASSFEDEQFF. The CDR3 DNA reads TGTGCCAGCAGCTTCGAGGATGAGCAGTTCTTC.

The chain uses TRBV5-6 and TRBJ1-2, with D hard to call. This CDR3 spans 14 amino acids. The germline V gene encodes CDR1 SGHDT and CDR2 YYEEEE. Trimming took 6 bases from V and 8 from J, leaving 20 bases between them. The CDR3: CASILGGLTGGYTF. The CDR3 DNA reads as TGTGCCAGCATCCTCGGCGGACTTACGGGGGGCTACACCTTC.

This chain links TRBV5-4 with TRBJ1-4; D ambiguous. From germline, CDR1 is SGHNT and CDR2 YYREEE (reference sequence). The CDR3 has 16 residues. The germline V and J ends were trimmed by 1 base and 3 bases, with 13 bases remaining between them. The chain's CDR3 is CASSLSGLGANEKLFF. CDR3 sequence (DNA): TGTGCCAGCAGCTTGTCAGGACTGGGCGCTAATGAAAAACTGTTTTTT.

The V call is TRBV4-1, the J call TRBJ1-2, with D perhaps matching TRBD1 (6 bases). CDR1 is MGHRA, CDR2 YSYEKL, per germline. Deletions cut 3 bases from V and 5 bases from J, with 10 bases between. CDR3 length: 13 amino acids. The CDR3 DNA is TGCGCCAGCAGCCAGGGAGGGGGTTATGGCTACACCTTC. Protein sequence: CASSQGGGYGYTF.

This clone was counted between two and nine times. A much bigger clone sits one base away, suggesting this may be a read error. The V and J genes are TRBV6-6 and TRBJ2-3; D is unclear. The CDR3 has 11 residues. CDR1 is MNHNY and CDR2 is SVGAGI in the germline V gene (reference sequence). The CDR3 DNA is TGTGCCAGCAGTTACACAGATACGCAGTTTTTT. It yields the protein CASSYTDTQFF.

The V gene is TRBV6-5, the J gene TRBJ2-5; 8 nucleotides match TRBD2. With V trimmed by 7 bases and J by 5 bases, 9 bases remained unmatched. CDR3 length: 14 residues. The germline CDR1 and CDR2 sequences are MNHEY and SVGAGI. The CDR3 is CASIPQAGEETQYF. The CDR3 nucleotides read TGTGCCAGCATTCCTCAAGCGGGGGAGGAGACCCAGTACTTC.

The genes are TRBV7-3 and TRBJ1-2; TRBD1 agrees at 9 bases. CDR1 and CDR2 from the germline V gene are SGHTA and FQGTGA. V shed 2 bases, J shed 6 bases, and the junction held 7 bases outside the gene matches. This CDR3 has 15 residues. The CDR3 sequence: CASSLGGGTGNGYTF. CDR3 nucleotides: TGTGCCAGCAGCTTAGGCGGCGGGACAGGGAATGGCTACACCTTC.

The chain links TRBV30 to TRBJ1-3; TRBD1 might be the D (5 bases). Looked up from germline, CDR1 is GTSNPN and CDR2 is SVGIG (reference sequence). Trimming removed 5 bases at V and 8 bases at J, with 37 bases between. The CDR3 is 20 residues long. The CDR3 is CAWETPFPRNRHSGWDTIYF. CDR3 sequence (DNA): TGTGCCTGGGAGACTCCCTTTCCCCGGAACAGGCATTCGGGCTGGGACACCATATATTTT.

V is TRBV7-3 and J is TRBJ1-1, with a weak D call TRBD1 (5 bases). The CDR3 runs to 13 residues. Trimming cost V 2 bases and J 3 bases, with 7 bases left between them. The germline V gene has CDR1 SGHTA and CDR2 FQGTGA. The chain's CDR3 is CASSLGGDTEAFF. The CDR3 DNA is TGTGCCAGCAGCTTAGGGGGGGACACTGAAGCTTTCTTT.